The entry below gives a single TCR beta chain sequence along with its context. Its antigen is unknown. Described time point: newly diagnosed GD, antithyroid drugs for less than 3 months. Scientists built the TCR library using RNA that was extracted from PBMCs. This CDR3 has 14 residues. Deletions cut 1 base from V and 6 bases from J, with 12 bases between. Germline V gene sequence: CDR1 PRHDT, CDR2 FYEKMQ (reference sequence). The entry originates in a study of regulatory T cells in long-lasting Graves disease. The study, taken as a whole, reports: It was possible that the small sample size reduced accuracy.

TCR beta libraries were built with iRepertoire HTBI primers and Arm-PCR of CDR3 regions. TCRdb called the multiplex PCR reads again in MiXCR, with one record for every CDR3 protein. The profile shows some 460,000 distinct CDR3 sequences, about 16% of them singletons. The sample also formed part of further work on T cells in Graves' hyperthyroidism and ophthalmopathy.

Sequenced here: peripheral blood mononuclear cells (PBMCs), sampled at new diagnosis, from a patient treated with antithyroid drugs. The clonotype comes from a man aged 35 to 55 with Graves disease. The genes are TRBV13 and TRBJ1-2, with D uncertain. The CDR3 bases are TGTGCCAGCAGCTTAGTTAAGGGCCCCCATGGCTACACCTTC. Translated, it gives CASSLVKGPHGYTF.